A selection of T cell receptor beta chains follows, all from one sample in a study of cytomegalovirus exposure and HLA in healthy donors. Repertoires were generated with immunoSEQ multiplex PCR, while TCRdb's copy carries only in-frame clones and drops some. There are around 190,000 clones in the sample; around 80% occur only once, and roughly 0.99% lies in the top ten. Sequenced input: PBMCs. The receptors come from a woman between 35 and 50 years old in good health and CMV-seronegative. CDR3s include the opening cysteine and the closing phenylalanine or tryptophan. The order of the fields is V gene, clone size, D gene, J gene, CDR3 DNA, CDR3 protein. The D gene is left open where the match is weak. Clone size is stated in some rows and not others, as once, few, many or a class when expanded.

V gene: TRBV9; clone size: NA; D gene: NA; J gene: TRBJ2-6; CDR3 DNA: TGTGCCAGCAGCGTTGGGGGGAAACCTGGGGCCAACGTCCTGACTTTC; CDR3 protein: CASSVGGKPGANVLTF
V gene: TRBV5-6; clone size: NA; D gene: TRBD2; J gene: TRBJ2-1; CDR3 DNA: TGTGCCAGCAGCTTTGGCGGGAGAGCCTACAATGAGCAGTTCTTC; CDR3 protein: CASSFGGRAYNEQFF
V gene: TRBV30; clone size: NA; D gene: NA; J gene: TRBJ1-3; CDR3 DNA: TGTGCCTGGGATAGGGGCAGACTCTCTGGAAACACCATATATTTT; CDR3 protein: CAWDRGRLSGNTIYF
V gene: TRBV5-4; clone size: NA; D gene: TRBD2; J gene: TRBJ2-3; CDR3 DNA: TGTGCCAGCAGCCCACAAACCGGGACTACAACCACAGATACGCAGTATTTT; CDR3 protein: CASSPQTGTTTTDTQYF
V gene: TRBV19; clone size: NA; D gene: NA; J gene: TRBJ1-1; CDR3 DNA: TGTGCCAGTACCTACAACACTGAAGCTTTCTTT; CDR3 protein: CASTYNTEAFF
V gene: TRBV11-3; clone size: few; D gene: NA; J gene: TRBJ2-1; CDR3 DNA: TGTGCCAGCAGCTTAGGACCTTTACAGGGCAATGAGCAGTTCTTC; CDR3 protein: CASSLGPLQGNEQFF
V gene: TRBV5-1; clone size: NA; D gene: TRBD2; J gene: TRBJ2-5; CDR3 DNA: TGCGCCAGCAGCCTCCAATTACGGGGGGGAGAGACCCAGTACTTC; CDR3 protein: CASSLQLRGGETQYF
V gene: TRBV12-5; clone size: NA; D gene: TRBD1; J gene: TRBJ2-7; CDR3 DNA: TGTGCTAGTGGTTTGGCCCGGGGACAGGGGACCTCTCTCTCCTACGAGCAGTACTTC; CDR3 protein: CASGLARGQGTSLSYEQYF
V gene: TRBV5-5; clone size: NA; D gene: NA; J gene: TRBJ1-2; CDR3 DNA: TGTGCCAGCAGCTTGAGTAGGGGGGGCTACACCTTC; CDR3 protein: CASSLSRGGYTF
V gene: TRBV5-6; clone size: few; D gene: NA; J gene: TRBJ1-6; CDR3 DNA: TGTGCCAGCAGCTCCGCGGGTGCTTCTTTTTCACCCCTCCACTTT; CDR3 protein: CASSSAGASFSPLHF
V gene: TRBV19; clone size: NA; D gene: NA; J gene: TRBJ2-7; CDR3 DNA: TGTGCCAGTAGCCGATCTCCCTACGAGCAGTACTTC; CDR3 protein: CASSRSPYEQYF
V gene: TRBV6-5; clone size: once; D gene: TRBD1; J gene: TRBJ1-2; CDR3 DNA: TGTGCCAGCAGCTCCCCCACAGGGGGGTATGGCTACACCTTC; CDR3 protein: CASSSPTGGYGYTF
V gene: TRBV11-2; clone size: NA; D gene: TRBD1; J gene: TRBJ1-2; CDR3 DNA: TGTGCCAGCAGCCTCTCCCGACAGGGAGGAGGCTACACCTTC; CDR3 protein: CASSLSRQGGGYTF
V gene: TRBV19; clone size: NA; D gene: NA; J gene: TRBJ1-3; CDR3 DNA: TGTGCCAGTAGTATAGGCAGGGTTGAAAACACCATATATTTT; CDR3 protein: CASSIGRVENTIYF
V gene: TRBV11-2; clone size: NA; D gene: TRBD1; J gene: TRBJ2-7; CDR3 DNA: TGTGCCAGCAGCCCAGCCAGGGACAGGGCAACCTACGAGCAGTACTTC; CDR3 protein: CASSPARDRATYEQYF
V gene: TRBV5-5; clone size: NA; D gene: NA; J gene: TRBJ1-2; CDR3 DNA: TGTGCCAGCAGCTTGCCGGGGACAAACTATGGCTACACCTTC; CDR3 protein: CASSLPGTNYGYTF
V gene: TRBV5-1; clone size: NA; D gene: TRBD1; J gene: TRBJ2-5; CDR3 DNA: TGCGCCAGCAGCTTGGGGGACAGCCAATGGGGGCCGGTGGAGACCCAGTACTTC; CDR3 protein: CASSLGDSQWGPVETQYF
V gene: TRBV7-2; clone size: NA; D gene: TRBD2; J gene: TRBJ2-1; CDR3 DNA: TGTGCCAGCAGCGCCGGACTAGCGGGTACAGGGTATGAGCAGTTCTTC; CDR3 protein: CASSAGLAGTGYEQFF
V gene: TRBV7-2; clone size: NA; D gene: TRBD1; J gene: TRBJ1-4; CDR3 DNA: TGTGCCAGCAGCCTTAGACAGGGAAGTGAAAAACTGTTTTTT; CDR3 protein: CASSLRQGSEKLFF
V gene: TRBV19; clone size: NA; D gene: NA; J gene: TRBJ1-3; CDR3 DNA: TGTGCCAGTAGTGCGCCCGCAGGGGTAGGTGGAAACACCATATATTTT; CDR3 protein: CASSAPAGVGGNTIYF
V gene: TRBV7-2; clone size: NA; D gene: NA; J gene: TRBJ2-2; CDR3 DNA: TGTGCCAGCAGCTTAGACCTATACACCGGGGAGCTGTTTTTT; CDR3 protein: CASSLDLYTGELFF
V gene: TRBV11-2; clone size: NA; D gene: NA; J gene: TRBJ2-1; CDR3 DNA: TGTGCCAGCAGCTCCGCCGCAGCGGGCTCCTACAATGAGCAGTTCTTC; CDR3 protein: CASSSAAAGSYNEQFF
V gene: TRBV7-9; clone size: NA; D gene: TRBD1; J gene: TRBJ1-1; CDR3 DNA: TGTGCCATTCAGGGACAGATGAACACTGAAGCTTTCTTT; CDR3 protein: CAIQGQMNTEAFF
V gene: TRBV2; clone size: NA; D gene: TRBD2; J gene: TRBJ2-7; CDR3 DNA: TGTGCCAGCAAGGGACTAGCATACGAGCAGTACTTC; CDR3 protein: CASKGLAYEQYF
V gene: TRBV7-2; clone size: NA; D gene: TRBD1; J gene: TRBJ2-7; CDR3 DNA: TGTGCCAGCAGCCGAGGGGACAGGACCTACGAGCAGTACTTC; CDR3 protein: CASSRGDRTYEQYF
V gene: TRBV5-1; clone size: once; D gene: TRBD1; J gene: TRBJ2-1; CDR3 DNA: TGCGCCAGCAGCGACCAGGGGGCCCTCAATGAGCAGTTCTTC; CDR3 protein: CASSDQGALNEQFF
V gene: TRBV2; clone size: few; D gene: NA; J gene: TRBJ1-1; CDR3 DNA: TGTGCCAGCAGCGATTGGGGGGGGAACACTGAAGCTTTCTTT; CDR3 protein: CASSDWGGNTEAFF
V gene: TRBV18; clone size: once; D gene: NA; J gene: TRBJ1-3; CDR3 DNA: TGTGCCAGCTCACCACCGGGCTACTCTGGAAACACCATATATTTT; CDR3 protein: CASSPPGYSGNTIYF
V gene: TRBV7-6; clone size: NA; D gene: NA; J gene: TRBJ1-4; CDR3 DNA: TGTGCCAGCAGCCTTGGACAGCGTGAAAAACTGTTTTTT; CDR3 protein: CASSLGQREKLFF
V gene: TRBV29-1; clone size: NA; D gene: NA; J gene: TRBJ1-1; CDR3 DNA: TGCAGCGTTGAAGGGGGGGAGGAGTATAGTATGGCTTTCTTT; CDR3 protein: CSVEGGEEYSMAFF
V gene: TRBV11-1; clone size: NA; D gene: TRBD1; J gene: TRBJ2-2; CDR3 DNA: TGTGCCAGCAGCCGACGGACAGGGATCAGGAGGAACACCGGGGAGCTGTTTTTT; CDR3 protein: CASSRRTGIRRNTGELFF
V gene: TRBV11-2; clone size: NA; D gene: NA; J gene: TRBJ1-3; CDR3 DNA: TGTGCCAGCAGCTCAGACCGACGGGGCTCTGGAAACACCATATATTTT; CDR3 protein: CASSSDRRGSGNTIYF
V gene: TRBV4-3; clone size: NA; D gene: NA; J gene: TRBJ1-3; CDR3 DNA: TGCGCCAGCAGCCAAGAGTGGCGGAGAAGAAACACCATATATTTT; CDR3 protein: CASSQEWRRRNTIYF
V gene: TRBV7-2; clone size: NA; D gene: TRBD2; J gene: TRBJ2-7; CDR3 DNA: TGTGCCAGCAGCTTATTTAGCGGGACCTCCTACGAGCAGTACTTC; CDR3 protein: CASSLFSGTSYEQYF
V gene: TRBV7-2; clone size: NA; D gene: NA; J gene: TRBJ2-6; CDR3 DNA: TGTGCCAGCAGCCGACGGCGGACTGGGGCCAACGTCCTGACTTTC; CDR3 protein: CASSRRRTGANVLTF
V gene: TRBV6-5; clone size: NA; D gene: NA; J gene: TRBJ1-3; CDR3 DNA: TGTGCCAGCAGTTACTCGGGGGGGATCTCTGGAAACACCATATATTTT; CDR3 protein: CASSYSGGISGNTIYF
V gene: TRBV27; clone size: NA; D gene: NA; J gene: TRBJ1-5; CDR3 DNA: TGTGCCAGCCGGTGGGGAGACAGCAATCAGCCCCAGCATTTT; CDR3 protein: CASRWGDSNQPQHF
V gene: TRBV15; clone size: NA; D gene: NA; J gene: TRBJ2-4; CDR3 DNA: TGTGCCACCAGCAGAGATAGACTAGCCAAAAACATTCAGTACTTC; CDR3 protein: CATSRDRLAKNIQYF
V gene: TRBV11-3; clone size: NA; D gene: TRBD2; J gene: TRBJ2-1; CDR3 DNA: TGTGCCAGCAGCTCCCGGGACTACCCTTTTGGGGGTGAGCAGTTCTTC; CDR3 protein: CASSSRDYPFGGEQFF
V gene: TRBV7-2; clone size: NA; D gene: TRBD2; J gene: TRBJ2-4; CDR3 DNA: TGTGCCAGCAGCTTAGAGCCTAGCGGAAGTGCCATTCAGTACTTC; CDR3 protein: CASSLEPSGSAIQYF
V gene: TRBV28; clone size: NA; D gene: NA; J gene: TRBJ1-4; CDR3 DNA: TGTGCCAGCAGTCCTTTCGAGGGCAGTGAAAAACTGTTTTTT; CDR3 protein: CASSPFEGSEKLFF
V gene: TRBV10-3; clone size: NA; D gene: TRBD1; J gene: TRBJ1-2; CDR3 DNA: TGTGCCATCAGCGCGAGGACGGGACAGGGGACTTACGACTATGGCTACACCTTC; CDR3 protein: CAISARTGQGTYDYGYTF
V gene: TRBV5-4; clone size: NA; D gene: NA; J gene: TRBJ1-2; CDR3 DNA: TGTGCCAGCAGCTTGGGGGGCCCTAGAGTTGGTCGGGGCTACACCTTC; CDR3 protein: CASSLGGPRVGRGYTF
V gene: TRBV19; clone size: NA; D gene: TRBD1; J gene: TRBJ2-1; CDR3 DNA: TGTGCCAGTAGTATAGGTGGGACAGGGGGCGGTGAGCAGTTCTTC; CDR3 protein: CASSIGGTGGGEQFF
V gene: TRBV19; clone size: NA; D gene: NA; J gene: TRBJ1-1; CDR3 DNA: TGTGCCAGTAGTAACGGGGGGTTGGACACTGAAGCTTTCTTT; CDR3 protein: CASSNGGLDTEAFF
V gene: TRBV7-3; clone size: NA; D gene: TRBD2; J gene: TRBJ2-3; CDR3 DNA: TGTGCCAGCAGCCGGGGACTAGCGGGCCCAGATACGCAGTATTTT; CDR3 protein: CASSRGLAGPDTQYF
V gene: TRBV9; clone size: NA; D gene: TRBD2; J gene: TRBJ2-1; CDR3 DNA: TGTGCCAGCAAGCGGGACCCAACCGCCAATGAGCAGTTCTTC; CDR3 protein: CASKRDPTANEQFF
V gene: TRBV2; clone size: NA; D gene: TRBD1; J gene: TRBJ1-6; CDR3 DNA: TGTGCCAGCAGCCAGACAGGGTTGGGTAATTCACCCCTCCACTTT; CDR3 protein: CASSQTGLGNSPLHF
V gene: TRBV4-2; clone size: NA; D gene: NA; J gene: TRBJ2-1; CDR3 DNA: TGTGCCAGCAGCCAAGAGGGGAGCGGATACAATGAGCAGTTCTTC; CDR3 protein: CASSQEGSGYNEQFF
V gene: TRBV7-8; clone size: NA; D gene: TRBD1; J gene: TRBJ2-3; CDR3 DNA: TGTGCCAGCAGCTCCCGGGACAGGGCCCCCACAGATACGCAGTATTTT; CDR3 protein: CASSSRDRAPTDTQYF
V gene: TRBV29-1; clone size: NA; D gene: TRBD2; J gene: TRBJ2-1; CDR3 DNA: TGCAGCGTTGAAGGACTAGCGGTCTACTACAATGAGCAGTTCTTC; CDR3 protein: CSVEGLAVYYNEQFF
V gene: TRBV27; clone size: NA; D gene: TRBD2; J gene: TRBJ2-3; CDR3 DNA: TGTGCCAGCAGTCAAATAGCGGGAGGGCCCTCAGATACGCAGTATTTT; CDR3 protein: CASSQIAGGPSDTQYF
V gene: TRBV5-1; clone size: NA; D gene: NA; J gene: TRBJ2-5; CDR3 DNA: TGCGCCAGCAGCCCTCGTGTCCAGGGGTCCGTTGAGACCCAGTACTTC; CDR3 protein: CASSPRVQGSVETQYF
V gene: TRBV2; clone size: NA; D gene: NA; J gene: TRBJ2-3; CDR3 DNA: TGTGCCAGCAGTGAAGAGGGGGGGCGCACGGTCACGCAGTATTTT; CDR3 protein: CASSEEGGRTVTQYF
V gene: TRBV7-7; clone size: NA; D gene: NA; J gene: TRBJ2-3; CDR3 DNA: TGTGCCAGCAGCCCTCTCGGAGGGCCGGGAGATACGCAGTATTTT; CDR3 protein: CASSPLGGPGDTQYF